What follows is one T cell receptor (beta chain) and its context. Its target is unknown. This table comes from immunoSEQ multiplex PCR, and its TCRdb copy is limited to in-frame clones, with some not included. Seen here are some 40,000 clones, around two thirds observed once, and the top ten hold 15% to 20%. This entry belongs to a study of vaccination effects on CD4 cells after COVID-19. Overall study context: Two doses of BNT162b2 or mRNA-1273 vaccine were administered to participants.

Deletions cut 6 bases from V and 1 base from J, with 12 bases between. This CDR3 comprises 14 residues. The V gene's germline CDR1 is MDHEN and CDR2 SYDVKM. Viral peptide pool expansion of antigen-specific CD4+ T cells preceded sequencing in the ViraFEST assay. Having been cultured for ten to eleven days, the cells underwent CD4+ T cell isolation. According to PCR results, the person was infected with SARS-CoV-2 between March and December 2020. This rearrangement joins TRBV28 to TRBJ2-5; D call uncertain. The source of this sequence is a human donor who had a prior SARS-CoV-2 infection. The sample in question was CD4+ T cells from PBMCs cultured with HCoV-NL63 spike peptides, obtained before COVID-19 vaccination. Written as DNA, the CDR3 is TGTGCCAGCAGGTCGACACCGCTCCAAGAGACCCAGTACTTC. Protein sequence: CASRSTPLQETQYF.